This section outlines one T cell receptor beta chain sequence together with its context. Its specificity is not known. The source of the sample is a study of T cell responses to AZD1222 COVID-19 vaccine. Study-wide points: Unmutated variant regions are reportedly the target of nearly half of TCRs that are spike-specific. Repertoire sampling occurred only after the peak T cell response.

Trimming pared 3 bases from V and 6 bases from J, leaving 10 bases between. Germline assignment: CDR1 KGHDR and CDR2 SFDVKD. This CDR3 is built from 14 residues. The protocol was immunoSEQ multiplex PCR, while the TCRdb copy is restricted to in-frame clones and leaves out a portion. The top ten hold less than 5% of the sample, which has 120,000 to 150,000 clones, about 94% seen once. The sequence came from an adult who received the AZD1222 COVID-19 vaccine. The chain joins TRBV24-1 to TRBJ2-2, with TRBD2 as a possible D gene (6 bases). Sequenced here: peripheral blood, sampled 28 days after the second AZD1222 dose. The CDR3 DNA reads TGTGCCACCAGTGATCCGCGGGAAGCCGGGGAGCTGTTTTTT. This gives the protein CATSDPREAGELFF.